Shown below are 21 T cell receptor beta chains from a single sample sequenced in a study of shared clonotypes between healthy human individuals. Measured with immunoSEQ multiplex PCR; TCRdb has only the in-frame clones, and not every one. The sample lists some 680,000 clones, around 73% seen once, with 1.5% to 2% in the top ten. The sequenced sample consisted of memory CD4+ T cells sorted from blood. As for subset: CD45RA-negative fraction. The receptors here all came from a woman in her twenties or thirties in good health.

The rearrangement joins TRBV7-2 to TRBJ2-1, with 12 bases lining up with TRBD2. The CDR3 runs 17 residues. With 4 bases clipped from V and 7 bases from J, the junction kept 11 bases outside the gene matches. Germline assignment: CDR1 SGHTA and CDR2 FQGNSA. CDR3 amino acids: CASSYTLGLAGKNEQFF. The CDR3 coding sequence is TGTGCCAGCAGCTACACCCTAGGACTAGCGGGAAAGAATGAGCAGTTCTTC.

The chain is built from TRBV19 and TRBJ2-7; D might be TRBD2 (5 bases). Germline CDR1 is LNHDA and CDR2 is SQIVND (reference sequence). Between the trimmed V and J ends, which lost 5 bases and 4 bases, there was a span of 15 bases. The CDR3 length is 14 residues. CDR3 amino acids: CASSPPLAEYEQYF. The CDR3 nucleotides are TGTGCCAGTAGTCCTCCGCTAGCCGAATACGAGCAGTACTTC. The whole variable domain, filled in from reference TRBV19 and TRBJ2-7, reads DGGITQSPKYLFRKEGQNVTLSCEQNLNHDAMYWYRQDPGQGLRLIYYSQIVNDFQKGDIAEGYSVSREKKESFPLTVTSAQKNPTAFYLCASSPPLAEYEQYFGPGTRLTVT.

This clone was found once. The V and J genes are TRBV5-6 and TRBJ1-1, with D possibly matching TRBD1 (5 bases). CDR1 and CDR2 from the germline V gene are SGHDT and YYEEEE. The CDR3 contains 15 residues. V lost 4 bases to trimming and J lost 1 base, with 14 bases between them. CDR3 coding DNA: TGTGCCAGCAGCGAAAGGACAAGGTCGAACACTGAAGCTTTCTTT. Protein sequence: CASSERTRSNTEAFF.

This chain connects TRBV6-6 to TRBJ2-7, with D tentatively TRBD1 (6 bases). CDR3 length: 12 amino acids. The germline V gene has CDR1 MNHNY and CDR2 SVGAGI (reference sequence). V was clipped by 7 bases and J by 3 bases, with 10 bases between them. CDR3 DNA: TGTGCCAGCACCGGACAGCGCTACGAGCAGTACTTC. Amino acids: CASTGQRYEQYF.

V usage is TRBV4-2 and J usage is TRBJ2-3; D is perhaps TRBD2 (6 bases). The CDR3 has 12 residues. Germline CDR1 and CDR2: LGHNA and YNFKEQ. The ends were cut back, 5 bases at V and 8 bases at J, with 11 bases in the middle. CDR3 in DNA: TGTGCCAGCAGCGGGAGACTAGGTACGCAGTATTTT. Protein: CASSGRLGTQYF.

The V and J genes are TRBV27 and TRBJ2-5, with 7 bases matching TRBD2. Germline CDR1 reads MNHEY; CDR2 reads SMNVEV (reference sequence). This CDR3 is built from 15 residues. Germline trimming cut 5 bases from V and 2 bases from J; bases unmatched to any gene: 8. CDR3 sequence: CASSPAGAKQETQYF. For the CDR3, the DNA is TGTGCCAGCAGTCCGGCGGGAGCCAAGCAAGAGACCCAGTACTTC.

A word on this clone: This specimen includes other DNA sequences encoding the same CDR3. The CDR3 sequence: CASSLGSGLYNEQFF. As DNA, the CDR3 is TGTGCCAGCAGCCTTGGATCGGGACTCTACAATGAGCAGTTCTTC. The chain is built from TRBV7-3 and TRBJ2-1; D may be TRBD2 (6 bases). Germline V gene lookup returns CDR1 SGHTA and CDR2 FQGTGA. The CDR3 loop spans 15 amino acids. The V gene lost 5 bases and the J gene lost 3 bases, with 14 bases spanning the gap.

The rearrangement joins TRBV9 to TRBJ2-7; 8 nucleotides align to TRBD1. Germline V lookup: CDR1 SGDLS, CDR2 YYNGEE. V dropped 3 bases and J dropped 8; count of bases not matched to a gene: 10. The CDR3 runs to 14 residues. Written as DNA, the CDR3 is TGTGCCAGCAGCGCGGGACAGGTCCTCGGCAAGCAGTACTTC. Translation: CASSAGQVLGKQYF.

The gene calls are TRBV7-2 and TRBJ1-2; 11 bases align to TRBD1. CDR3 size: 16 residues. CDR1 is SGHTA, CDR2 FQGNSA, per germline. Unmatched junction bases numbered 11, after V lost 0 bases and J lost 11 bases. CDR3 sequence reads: CASSLARNEDRGRYTF. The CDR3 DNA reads TGTGCCAGCAGCTTAGCGCGCAATGAGGACAGGGGGCGGTACACCTTC.

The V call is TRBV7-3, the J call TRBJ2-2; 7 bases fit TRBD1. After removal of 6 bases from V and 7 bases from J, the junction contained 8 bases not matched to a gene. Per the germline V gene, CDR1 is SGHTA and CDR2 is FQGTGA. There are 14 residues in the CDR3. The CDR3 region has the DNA TGTGCCAGCAGGCGAGGGGGCACGGACGGGGAGCTGTTTTTT. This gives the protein CASRRGGTDGELFF.

The CDR3, as DNA: TGTGCCAGTAGTATCGCCATCGGGACTGTGAGCTCCTACGAGCAGTACTTC. It is translated as CASSIAIGTVSSYEQYF. The chain uses TRBV19 and TRBJ2-7; a possible D gene is TRBD2 (6 bases). Germline loops: CDR1 LNHDA, CDR2 SQIVND (reference sequence). There are 17 residues in the CDR3. The V end was cut by 3 bases, the J end by 0 bases, with 18 bases between.

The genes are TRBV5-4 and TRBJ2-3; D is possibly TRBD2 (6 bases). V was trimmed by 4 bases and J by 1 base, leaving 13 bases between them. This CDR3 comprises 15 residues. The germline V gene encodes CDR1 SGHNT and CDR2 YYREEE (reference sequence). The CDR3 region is CASSPQRRGTDTQYF. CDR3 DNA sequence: TGTGCCAGCAGCCCACAGAGGAGGGGCACAGATACGCAGTATTTT.

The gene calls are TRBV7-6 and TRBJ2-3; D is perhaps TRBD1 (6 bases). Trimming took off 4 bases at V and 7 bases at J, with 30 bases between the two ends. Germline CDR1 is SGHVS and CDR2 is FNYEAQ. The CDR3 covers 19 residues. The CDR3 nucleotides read TGTGCCAGCAGCTCTCAGGGGTGGGAGCTCAAGGTTTCTTTAAATACGCAGTATTTT. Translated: CASSSQGWELKVSLNTQYF.

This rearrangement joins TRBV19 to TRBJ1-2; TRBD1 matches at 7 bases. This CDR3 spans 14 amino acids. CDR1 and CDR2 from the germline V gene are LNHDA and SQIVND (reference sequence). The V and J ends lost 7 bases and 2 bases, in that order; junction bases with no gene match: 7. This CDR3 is CASTSTGTNYGYTF. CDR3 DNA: TGTGCCAGTACCTCGACAGGGACGAACTATGGCTACACCTTC. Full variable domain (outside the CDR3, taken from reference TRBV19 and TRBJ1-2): DGGITQSPKYLFRKEGQNVTLSCEQNLNHDAMYWYRQDPGQGLRLIYYSQIVNDFQKGDIAEGYSVSREKKESFPLTVTSAQKNPTAFYLCASTSTGTNYGYTFGSGTRLTVV.

The CDR3 protein is CASSLLPTGTSNEQYF. The CDR3 DNA follows: TGCGCCAGCAGCTTGCTCCCTACCGGGACTAGCAACGAGCAGTACTTC. The chain has TRBV5-1 and TRBJ2-7; 9 positions match TRBD2. V lost 1 base to trimming and J lost 5 bases; unmatched junction nucleotides: 10. Germline V gives CDR1 SGHRS, CDR2 YFSETQ. CDR3 length: 16 amino acids.

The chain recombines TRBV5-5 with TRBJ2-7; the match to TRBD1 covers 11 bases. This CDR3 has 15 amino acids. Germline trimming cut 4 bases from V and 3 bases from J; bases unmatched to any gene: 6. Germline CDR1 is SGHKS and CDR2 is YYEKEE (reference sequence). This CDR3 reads CASSPSGQGVYEQYF. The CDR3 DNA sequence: TGTGCCAGCAGCCCCTCGGGACAGGGGGTCTACGAGCAGTACTTC.

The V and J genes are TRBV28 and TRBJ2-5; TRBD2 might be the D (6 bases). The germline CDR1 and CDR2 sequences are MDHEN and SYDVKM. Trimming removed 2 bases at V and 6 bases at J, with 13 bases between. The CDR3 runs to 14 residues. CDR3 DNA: TGTGCCAGCAGTTTAGTCGGAGGGTTAAAGACCCAGTACTTC. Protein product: CASSLVGGLKTQYF.

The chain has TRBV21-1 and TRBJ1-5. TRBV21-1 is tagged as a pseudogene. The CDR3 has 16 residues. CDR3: CASSREGSGNDQPQHF. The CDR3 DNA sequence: TGTGCCAGCAGCAGGGAGGGCTCCGGGAATGATCAGCCCCAGCATTTT.

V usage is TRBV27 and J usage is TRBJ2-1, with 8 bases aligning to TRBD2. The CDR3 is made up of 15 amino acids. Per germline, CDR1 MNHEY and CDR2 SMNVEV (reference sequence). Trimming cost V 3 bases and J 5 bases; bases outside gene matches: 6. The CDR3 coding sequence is TGTGCCAGCAGTTTGCGTCTAGCGGGTAACAATGAGCAGTTCTTC. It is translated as CASSLRLAGNNEQFF.

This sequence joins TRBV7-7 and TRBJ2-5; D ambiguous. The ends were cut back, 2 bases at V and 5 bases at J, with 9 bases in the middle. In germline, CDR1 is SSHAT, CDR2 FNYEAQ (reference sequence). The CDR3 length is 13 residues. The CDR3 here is CASSLTAVETQYF. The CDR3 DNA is TGTGCCAGCAGCTTAACGGCCGTCGAGACCCAGTACTTC.

The DNA for the CDR3 is TGTGCCAGCAGCCAAGGCCTAGGGAGACCAACCTCTTACGAGCAGTACTTC. It translates to CASSQGLGRPTSYEQYF. The rearrangement uses TRBV14 and TRBJ2-7; perhaps TRBD2 as D (5 bases). Germline CDR1 and CDR2: SGHDN and FVKESK. The CDR3 runs 17 residues. The V and J ends lost 1 base and 4 bases respectively, with 20 bases between them. The full variable domain, in which reference TRBV14 and TRBJ2-7 provide the parts outside the CDR3, is EAGVTQFPSHSVIEKGQTVTLRCDPISGHDNLYWYRRVMGKEIKFLLHFVKESKQDESGMPNNRFLAERTGGTYSTLKVQPAELEDSGVYFCASSQGLGRPTSYEQYFGPGTRLTVT.